This T cell receptor (beta chain) was retrieved from a study of T-cell reconstitution after alpha-beta-depleted transplantation in children. It was with unique molecular identifiers that the TCRbeta library was prepared. From the PCR reads, TCRdb called clonotypes with MiXCR, one entry per CDR3 protein. The sample has a few thousand distinct CDR3 sequences, about 25% seen once; the top ten hold 25% to 30%. Whole-study results and caveats: Several hundred expanded graft clones reportedly supplied alpha-beta T cells about two months after transplant. T-cell counts and diversity at one year following transplant were attributed mainly to newly produced T cells.

This clonotype was seen ten or more times. Its target is not known. The source of this sequence is a boy in the first two years of life who had a stem cell transplant for SCID, so the T cells may come from the graft donor. The sample consisted of PBMCs, mostly from graft donor cells, taken 60 days after TCRalphabeta/CD19-depleted stem cell transplant.

CDR3 DNA sequence: TGTGCCAGCAGCCCGGGCCTGAACACTGAAGCTTTCTTT. Translating gives CASSPGLNTEAFF. The chain uses TRBV21-1 and TRBJ1-1; the D call TRBD1 from the table was never checked on the DNA. TRBV21-1 is assigned pseudogene status. The CDR3 runs to 13 residues.